The T cell receptor (beta chain) described here comes from a study of blood T cells in healthy people across ages. Primers used in a second PCR of roughly 7 to 11 cycles were a sample-barcoded 5' primer and a J-beta primer mix. TCRdb recomputed calls from the 5' RACE reads with MiXCR, one row per CDR3 protein. The table shows 550,000 to 650,000 distinct CDR3 sequences, with 25% to 30% occurring only once. In terms of origin and age, donors were healthy Caucasian individuals from Russia aged 6 to 90. Drawing of peripheral blood yielded 7.5 to 10 milliliters from each donor. This clonotype turned up a few times. No antigen is known for it. Per the germline V gene, CDR1 is SGHVT and CDR2 is SQSDAQ. The CDR3 length is 17 residues. V dropped 4 bases and J dropped 4 bases, with 21 bases sitting between them. Whole-study findings and limits: The study lacked donor CMV status, which possibly confounded expanded clonotype changes. Relative to aged donors, long-lived donors carried more naive CD4+ cells and displayed higher diversity.

The chain has TRBV7-4 and TRBJ2-3, with D possibly TRBD2 on 5 matching bases. This sequence originates from a woman older than 75 in good health. Input material: blood. The CDR3 region has the DNA TGTGCCAGCAGCTCCCCGCGGCGGGTCCTCCTCGCAGATACGCAGTATTTT. Protein: CASSSPRRVLLADTQYF.